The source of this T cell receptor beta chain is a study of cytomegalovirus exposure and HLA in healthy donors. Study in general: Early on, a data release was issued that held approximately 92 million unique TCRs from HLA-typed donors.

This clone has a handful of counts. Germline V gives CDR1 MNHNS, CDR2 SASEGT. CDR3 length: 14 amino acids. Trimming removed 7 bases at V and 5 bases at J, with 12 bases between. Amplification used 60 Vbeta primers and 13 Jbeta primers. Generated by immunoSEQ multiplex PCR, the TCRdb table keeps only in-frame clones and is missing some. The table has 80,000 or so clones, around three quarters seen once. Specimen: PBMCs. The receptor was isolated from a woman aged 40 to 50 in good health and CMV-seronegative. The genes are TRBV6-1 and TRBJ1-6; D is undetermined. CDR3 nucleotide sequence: TGTGCCAGCATTGCCACAGACAATAATTCACCCCTCCACTTT. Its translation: CASIATDNNSPLHF.